Listed below are T cell receptor beta chains from one sample, sequenced in a study of beta chain features in type 1 diabetes. The method was immunoSEQ multiplex PCR; TCRdb's version includes in-frame clones alone and lacks a portion of them. The sample records 390,000 or so clones, approximately 15% being singletons. Sequencing was carried out using naive CD4+ T cells from blood. Receptors originate from a man aged 25-45 years in good health. CDR3s include the opening cysteine and the closing phenylalanine or tryptophan. A D gene is named only where the DNA matches it firmly. Expanded clones get a size class; other rows say once, few or many, or leave the size out.

V gene: TRBV30
D gene: TRBD1
J gene: TRBJ1-3
clone size: NA
CDR3 DNA: TGTGCCTGGAGTGTACATTTATGGGACAGGGGGCCTGGAAACACCATATATTTT
CDR3 protein: CAWSVHLWDRGPGNTIYF

V gene: TRBV27
D gene: NA
J gene: TRBJ2-7
clone size: few
CDR3 DNA: TGTGCCAGCAGTTTCTGGCAGGGAAATGGGATATACGAGCAGTACTTC
CDR3 protein: CASSFWQGNGIYEQYF

V gene: TRBV10-2
D gene: NA
J gene: TRBJ1-1
clone size: NA
CDR3 DNA: TGCGCCAGTAAAGGGACCCTACACTACACTGAAGCTTTCTTT
CDR3 protein: CASKGTLHYTEAFF

V gene: TRBV19
D gene: NA
J gene: TRBJ1-1
clone size: NA
CDR3 DNA: TGTGCCAGTATCGCGGACCGGATGAACACTGAAGCTTTCTTT
CDR3 protein: CASIADRMNTEAFF

V gene: TRBV7-6
D gene: NA
J gene: TRBJ2-5
clone size: few
CDR3 DNA: TGTGCCAGCAGCTTAGTGCCCCTCTTCCAAGAGACCCAGTACTTC
CDR3 protein: CASSLVPLFQETQYF

V gene: TRBV7-2
D gene: TRBD2
J gene: TRBJ2-5
clone size: NA
CDR3 DNA: TGTGCCAGCAGCTTAGAGATTAGCGGGAGAGAGACCCAGTACTTC
CDR3 protein: CASSLEISGRETQYF

V gene: TRBV2
D gene: TRBD2
J gene: TRBJ2-3
clone size: NA
CDR3 DNA: TGTGCCAGCCCAGAGCGGGGGGCTAGCACAGATACGCAGTATTTT
CDR3 protein: CASPERGASTDTQYF

V gene: TRBV20-1
D gene: NA
J gene: TRBJ2-1
clone size: NA
CDR3 DNA: TGCAGCGGGAGCTCCTACAATGAGCAGTTCTTC
CDR3 protein: CSGSSYNEQFF

V gene: TRBV7-2
D gene: NA
J gene: TRBJ1-5
clone size: few
CDR3 DNA: TGTGCCAGCAGCGCCGGGACCTATAGCAATCAGCCCCAGCATTTT
CDR3 protein: CASSAGTYSNQPQHF

V gene: TRBV4-3
D gene: TRBD2
J gene: TRBJ2-3
clone size: few
CDR3 DNA: TGCGCCAGCAGCCAAGACGGCCTCGCGGGGGACTACACAGATACGCAGTATTTT
CDR3 protein: CASSQDGLAGDYTDTQYF

V gene: TRBV15
D gene: NA
J gene: TRBJ2-5
clone size: NA
CDR3 DNA: TGTGCCACCAGCAGAGGTGAGCGACAAGAGACCCAGTACTTC
CDR3 protein: CATSRGERQETQYF

V gene: TRBV30
D gene: TRBD1
J gene: TRBJ2-1
clone size: many
CDR3 DNA: TGTGCCTGGACCGACCGGGACAGGAATGAGCAGTTCTTC
CDR3 protein: CAWTDRDRNEQFF

V gene: TRBV7-2
D gene: TRBD2
J gene: TRBJ2-7
clone size: few
CDR3 DNA: TGTGCCAGCAGCTTAGTAGGGACTAGCGGGGGGTACGAGCAGTACTTC
CDR3 protein: CASSLVGTSGGYEQYF

V gene: TRBV11-3
D gene: TRBD2
J gene: TRBJ2-5
clone size: NA
CDR3 DNA: TGTGCCAGCAGCTTATACTCTCGACTAGCGGGAACGAAGGAAGAGACCCAGTACTTC
CDR3 protein: CASSLYSRLAGTKEETQYF

V gene: TRBV6-5
D gene: TRBD2
J gene: TRBJ2-2
clone size: NA
CDR3 DNA: TGTGCCAGCAGTACCCGGGAGGGGACCGGGGAGCTGTTTTTT
CDR3 protein: CASSTREGTGELFF

V gene: TRBV11-2
D gene: NA
J gene: TRBJ2-3
clone size: NA
CDR3 DNA: TGTGCCAGCACCCGAGACGGGATGAGCACAGATACGCAGTATTTT
CDR3 protein: CASTRDGMSTDTQYF

V gene: TRBV29-1
D gene: TRBD1
J gene: TRBJ1-5
clone size: NA
CDR3 DNA: TGCAGCGTTGCAGAGACAGGGGTAGGGCAGCCCCAGCATTTT
CDR3 protein: CSVAETGVGQPQHF

V gene: TRBV2
D gene: NA
J gene: TRBJ2-1
clone size: NA
CDR3 DNA: TGTGCCAGCAGTGAAGGGACAATATACAATGAGCAGTTCTTC
CDR3 protein: CASSEGTIYNEQFF

V gene: TRBV9
D gene: NA
J gene: TRBJ1-2
clone size: NA
CDR3 DNA: TGTGCCAGCAGCACCGAGGTGGGGAACTATGGCTACACCTTC
CDR3 protein: CASSTEVGNYGYTF

V gene: TRBV5-1
D gene: TRBD1
J gene: TRBJ1-2
clone size: few
CDR3 DNA: TGCGCCAGCGGCCCCGAACAGGGGTCTGGCTACACCTTC
CDR3 protein: CASGPEQGSGYTF

V gene: TRBV7-9
D gene: NA
J gene: TRBJ1-1
clone size: few
CDR3 DNA: TGTGCCAGCAGCTTAGTCGCAGAAGCTTTCTTT
CDR3 protein: CASSLVAEAFF

V gene: TRBV4-3
D gene: NA
J gene: TRBJ2-5
clone size: few
CDR3 DNA: TGCGCCAGCAGCCAAGCGGTCGACCTTCAAGAGACCCAGTACTTC
CDR3 protein: CASSQAVDLQETQYF

V gene: TRBV10-1
D gene: NA
J gene: TRBJ2-3
clone size: few
CDR3 DNA: TGCGCCAGCAGTGAGTCCGCGGCAGGGACAGATACGCAGTATTTT
CDR3 protein: CASSESAAGTDTQYF

V gene: TRBV5-1
D gene: NA
J gene: TRBJ2-3
clone size: NA
CDR3 DNA: TGCGCCAGCAGCTTGCCAAGAACAGATACGCAGTATTTT
CDR3 protein: CASSLPRTDTQYF

V gene: TRBV9
D gene: NA
J gene: TRBJ1-5
clone size: NA
CDR3 DNA: TGTGCCAGCAGCGCTGGGGACACACAAAATCAGCCCCAGCATTTT
CDR3 protein: CASSAGDTQNQPQHF

V gene: TRBV5-6
D gene: TRBD1
J gene: TRBJ2-1
clone size: NA
CDR3 DNA: TGTGCCAGCAGCTGGACAGGGAATGAGCAGTTCTTC
CDR3 protein: CASSWTGNEQFF

V gene: TRBV5-1
D gene: TRBD2
J gene: TRBJ2-5
clone size: few
CDR3 DNA: TGCGCCAGCAGCCCACCGACTAGCGGGGGAGAGACCCAGTACTTC
CDR3 protein: CASSPPTSGGETQYF

V gene: TRBV9
D gene: NA
J gene: TRBJ1-1
clone size: few
CDR3 DNA: TGTGCCAGCAGCGTAGGGGGCAGGGGAGTCACTGAAGCTTTCTTT
CDR3 protein: CASSVGGRGVTEAFF